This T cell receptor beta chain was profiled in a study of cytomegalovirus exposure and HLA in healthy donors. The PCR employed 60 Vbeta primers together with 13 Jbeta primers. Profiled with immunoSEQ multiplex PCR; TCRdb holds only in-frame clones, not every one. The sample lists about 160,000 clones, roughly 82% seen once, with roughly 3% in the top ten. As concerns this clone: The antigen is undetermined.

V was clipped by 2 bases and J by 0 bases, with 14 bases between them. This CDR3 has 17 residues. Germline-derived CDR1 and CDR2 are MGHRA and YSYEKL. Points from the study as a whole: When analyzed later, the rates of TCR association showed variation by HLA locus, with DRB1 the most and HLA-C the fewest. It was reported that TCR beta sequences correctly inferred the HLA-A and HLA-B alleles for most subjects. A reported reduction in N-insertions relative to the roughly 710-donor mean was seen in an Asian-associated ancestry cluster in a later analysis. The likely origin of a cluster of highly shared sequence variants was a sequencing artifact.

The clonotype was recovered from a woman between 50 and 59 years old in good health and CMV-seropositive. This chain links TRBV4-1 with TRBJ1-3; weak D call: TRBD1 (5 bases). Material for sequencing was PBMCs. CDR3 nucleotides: TGCGCCAGCAGCCAACTAACAGGCGCCTTCTCTGGAAACACCATATATTTT. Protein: CASSQLTGAFSGNTIYF.